Below, one TCR beta chain is given with its context. The antigen remains unidentified. The data were taken from a study of cytomegalovirus exposure and HLA in healthy donors. Study-wide findings and caveats: Later analysis found that TCR beta chains associated with HLA were more clonally expanded than other, equally common chains. Within an earlier analysis, most TCR beta V segments proved productive either about 90% or about 30% of the time. Sequencing depth roughly uniform across donors was assumed in presence/absence analyses.

The CDR3 length is 15 residues. Germline CDR1 is LGHNA and CDR2 is YNFKEQ. Unmatched junction bases numbered 5, after V lost 3 bases and J lost 7 bases. 60 Vbeta and 13 Jbeta primers were used in PCR. The table came from immunoSEQ multiplex PCR; TCRdb's copy has only in-frame clones and leaves some out. The repertoire holds around 150,000 clones, approximately 72% seen once, with about 1.3% in the top ten. The sample was PBMCs. The clonotype originates from a man over 45 in good health and CMV-seronegative. The chain combines TRBV4-2 with TRBJ2-1; TRBD2 aligns across 11 bases. This CDR3 is CASSQVSGGGNEQFF. CDR3 nucleotides: TGTGCCAGCAGCCAGGTTAGCGGGGGGGGTAATGAGCAGTTCTTC.